The sequence of this TCR beta chain was determined in a study of control samples from healthy donors and cancer patients. This CDR3 contains 15 residues. Losses at the gene ends were 5 bases for V and 3 bases for J; bases not matched to a gene: 6. The germline V gene encodes CDR1 MNHEY and CDR2 SVGEGT. TCRdb's table, derived via immunoSEQ multiplex PCR, lists solely in-frame clones and lacks some. Of about 150,000 clones listed, around 90% are singletons. The sequence was collected from a woman aged 25 to 39 in good health. The sequenced sample consisted of blood. J is TRBJ2-7 and V is TRBV6-2 or TRBV6-3, with TRBD1 identical over 11 bases. CDR3 residues: CASSDSGTGGYEQYF. Written as DNA, the CDR3 is TGTGCCAGCAGTGATTCCGGGACAGGGGGCTACGAGCAGTACTTC.